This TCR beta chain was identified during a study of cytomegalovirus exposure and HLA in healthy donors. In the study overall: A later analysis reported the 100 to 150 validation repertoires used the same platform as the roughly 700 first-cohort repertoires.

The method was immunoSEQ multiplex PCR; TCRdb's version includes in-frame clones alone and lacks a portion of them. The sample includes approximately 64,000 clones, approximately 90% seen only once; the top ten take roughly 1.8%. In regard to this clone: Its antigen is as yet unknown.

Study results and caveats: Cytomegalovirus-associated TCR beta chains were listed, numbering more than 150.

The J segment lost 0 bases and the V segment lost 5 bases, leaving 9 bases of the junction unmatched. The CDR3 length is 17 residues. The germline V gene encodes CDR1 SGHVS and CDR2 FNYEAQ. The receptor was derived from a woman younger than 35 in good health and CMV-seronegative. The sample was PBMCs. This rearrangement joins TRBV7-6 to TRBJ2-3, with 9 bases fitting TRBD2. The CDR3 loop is CASSLSATSGSTDTQYF. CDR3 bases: TGTGCCAGCAGCCTTTCTGCCACTAGCGGGAGCACAGATACGCAGTATTTT. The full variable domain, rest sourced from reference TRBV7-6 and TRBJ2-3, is GAGVSQSPRYKVTKRGQDVALRCDPISGHVSLYWYRQALGQGPEFLTYFNYEAQQDKSGLPNDRFSAERPEGSISTLTIQRTEQRDSAMYRCASSLSATSGSTDTQYFGPGTRLTVL.